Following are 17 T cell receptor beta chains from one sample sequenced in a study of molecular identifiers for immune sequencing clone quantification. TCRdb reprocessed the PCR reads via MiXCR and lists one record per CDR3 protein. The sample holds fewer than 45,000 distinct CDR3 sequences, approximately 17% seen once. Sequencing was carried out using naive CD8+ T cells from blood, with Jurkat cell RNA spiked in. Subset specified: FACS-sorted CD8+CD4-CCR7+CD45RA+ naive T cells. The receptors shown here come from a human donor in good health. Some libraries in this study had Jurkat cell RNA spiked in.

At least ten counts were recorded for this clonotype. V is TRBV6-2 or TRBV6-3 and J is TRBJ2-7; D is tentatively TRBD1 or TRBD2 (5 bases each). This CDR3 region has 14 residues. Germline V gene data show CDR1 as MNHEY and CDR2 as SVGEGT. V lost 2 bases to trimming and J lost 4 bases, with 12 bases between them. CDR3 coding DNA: TGTGCCAGCAGTTACGGGACCAGAGGGTACGAGCAGTACTTC. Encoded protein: CASSYGTRGYEQYF.

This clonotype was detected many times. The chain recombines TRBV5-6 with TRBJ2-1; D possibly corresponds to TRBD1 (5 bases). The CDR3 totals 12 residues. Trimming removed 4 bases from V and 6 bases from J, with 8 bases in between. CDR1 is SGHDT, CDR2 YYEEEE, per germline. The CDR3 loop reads CASSPTGNEQFF. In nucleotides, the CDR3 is TGTGCCAGCAGCCCTACAGGCAATGAGCAGTTCTTC.

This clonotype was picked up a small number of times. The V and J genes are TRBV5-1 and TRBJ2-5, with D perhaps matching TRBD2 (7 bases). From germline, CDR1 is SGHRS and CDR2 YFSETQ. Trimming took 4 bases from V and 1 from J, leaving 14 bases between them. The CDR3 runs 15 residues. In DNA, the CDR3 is TGCGCCAGCAGCCAATGGCGGGGGCGCCAAGAGACCCAGTACTTC. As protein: CASSQWRGRQETQYF. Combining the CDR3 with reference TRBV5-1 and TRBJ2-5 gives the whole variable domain KAGVTQTPRYLIKTRGQQVTLSCSPISGHRSVSWYQQTPGQGLQFLFEYFSETQRNKGNFPGRFSGRQFSNSRSEMNVSTLELGDSALYLCASSQWRGRQETQYFGPGTRLLVL.

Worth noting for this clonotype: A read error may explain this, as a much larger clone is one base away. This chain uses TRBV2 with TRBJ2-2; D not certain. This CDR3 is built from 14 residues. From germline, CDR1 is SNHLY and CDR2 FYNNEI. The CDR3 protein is CASMVGFNTRELFF. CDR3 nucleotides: TGTGCCAGCATGGTGGGCTTCAACACCAGGGAGCTGTTTTTT.

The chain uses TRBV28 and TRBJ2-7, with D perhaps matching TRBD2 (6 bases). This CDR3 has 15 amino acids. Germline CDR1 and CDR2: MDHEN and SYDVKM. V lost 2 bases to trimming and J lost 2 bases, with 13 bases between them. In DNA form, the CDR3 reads TGTGCCAGCAGTTTAGAGCGGGCTGTTCCCTACGAGCAGTACTTC. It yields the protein CASSLERAVPYEQYF.

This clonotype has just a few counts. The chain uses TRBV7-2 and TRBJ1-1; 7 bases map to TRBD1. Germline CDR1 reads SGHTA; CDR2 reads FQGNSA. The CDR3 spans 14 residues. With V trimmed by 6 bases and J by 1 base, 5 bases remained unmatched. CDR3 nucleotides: TGTGCCAGCAGTCACGGGACAGCGAACACTGAAGCTTTCTTT. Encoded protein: CASSHGTANTEAFF.

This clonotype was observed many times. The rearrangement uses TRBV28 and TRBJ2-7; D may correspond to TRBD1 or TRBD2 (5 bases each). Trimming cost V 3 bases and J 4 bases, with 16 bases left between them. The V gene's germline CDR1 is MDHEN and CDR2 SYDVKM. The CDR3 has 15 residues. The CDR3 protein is CASSLPYEGPYEQYF. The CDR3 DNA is TGTGCCAGCAGTTTGCCCTACGAGGGGCCTTACGAGCAGTACTTC.

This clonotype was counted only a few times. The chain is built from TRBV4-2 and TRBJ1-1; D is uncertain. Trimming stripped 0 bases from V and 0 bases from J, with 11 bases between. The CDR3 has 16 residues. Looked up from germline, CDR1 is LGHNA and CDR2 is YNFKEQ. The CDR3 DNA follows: TGTGCCAGCAGCCAAGATGTGTGGGCATTGAACACTGAAGCTTTCTTT. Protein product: CASSQDVWALNTEAFF.

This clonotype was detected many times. For the CDR3, the DNA is TGTGCCAGCAGCGCCTCAGGGACAGGGCACCGCAATGAGCAGTTCTTC. Translating it yields CASSASGTGHRNEQFF. The V and J genes are TRBV9 and TRBJ2-1; the match to TRBD1 covers 9 bases. The germline gives CDR1 SGDLS, CDR2 YYNGEE. The length of the CDR3 is 16 residues. Losses at the gene ends were 3 bases for V and 6 bases for J; bases not matched to a gene: 10.

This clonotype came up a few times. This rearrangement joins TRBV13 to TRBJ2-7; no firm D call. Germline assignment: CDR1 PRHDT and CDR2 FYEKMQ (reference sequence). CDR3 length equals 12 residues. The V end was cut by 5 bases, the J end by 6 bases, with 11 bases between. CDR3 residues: CASSLQVSEQYF. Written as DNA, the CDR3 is TGTGCCAGCAGCCTCCAAGTCTCCGAGCAGTACTTC.

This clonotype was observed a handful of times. The CDR3 sequence is CASSLSGPGGAETQYF. DNA of the CDR3: TGTGCCAGCAGTTTAAGTGGGCCGGGAGGGGCCGAGACCCAGTACTTC. The chain is built from TRBV28 and TRBJ2-5; 8 bases fit TRBD2. CDR3 length equals 16 residues. In germline, CDR1 is MDHEN, CDR2 SYDVKM. V shed 2 bases, J shed 5 bases, and the junction held 10 bases outside the gene matches.

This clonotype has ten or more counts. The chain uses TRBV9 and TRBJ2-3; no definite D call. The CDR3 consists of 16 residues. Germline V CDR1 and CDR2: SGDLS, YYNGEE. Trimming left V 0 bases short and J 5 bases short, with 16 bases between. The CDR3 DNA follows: TGTGCCAGCAGCGTAGCTTCGGGCGGAGCCGGAGATACGCAGTATTTT. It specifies CASSVASGGAGDTQYF.

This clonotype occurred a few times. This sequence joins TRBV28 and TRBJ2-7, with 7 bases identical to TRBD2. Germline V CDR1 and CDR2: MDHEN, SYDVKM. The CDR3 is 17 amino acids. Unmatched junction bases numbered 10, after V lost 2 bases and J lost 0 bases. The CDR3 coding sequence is TGTGCCAGCAGTTTACAGGCGGGAGTCCCCAGCTCCTACGAGCAGTACTTC. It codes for CASSLQAGVPSSYEQYF.

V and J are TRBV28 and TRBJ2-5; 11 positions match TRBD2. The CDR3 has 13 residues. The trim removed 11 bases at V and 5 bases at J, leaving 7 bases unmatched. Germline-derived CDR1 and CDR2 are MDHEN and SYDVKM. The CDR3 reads CAGKLAGDETQYF. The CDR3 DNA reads TGTGCCGGCAAACTAGCGGGGGACGAGACCCAGTACTTC.

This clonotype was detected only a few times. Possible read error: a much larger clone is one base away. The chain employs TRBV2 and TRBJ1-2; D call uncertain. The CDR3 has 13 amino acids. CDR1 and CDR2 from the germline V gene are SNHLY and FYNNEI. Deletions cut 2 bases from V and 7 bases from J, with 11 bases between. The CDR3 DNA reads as TGTGCCAGCAGTGAACTACGTGGCTGTGGCTACACCTTC. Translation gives CASSELRGCGYTF.

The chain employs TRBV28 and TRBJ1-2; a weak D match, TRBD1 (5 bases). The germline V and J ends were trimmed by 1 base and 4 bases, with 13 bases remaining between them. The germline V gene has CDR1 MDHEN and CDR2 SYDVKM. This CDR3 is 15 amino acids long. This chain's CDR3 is CASSLYRGGGYGYTF. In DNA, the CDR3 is TGTGCCAGCAGTTTATATAGGGGTGGAGGCTATGGCTACACCTTC.

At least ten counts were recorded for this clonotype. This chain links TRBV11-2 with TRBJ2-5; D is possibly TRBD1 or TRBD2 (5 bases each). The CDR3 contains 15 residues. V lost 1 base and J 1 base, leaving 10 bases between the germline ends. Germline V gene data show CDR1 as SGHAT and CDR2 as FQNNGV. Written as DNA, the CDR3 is TGTGCCAGCAGCTTAGGCCCCGGGGCCCAAGAGACCCAGTACTTC. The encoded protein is CASSLGPGAQETQYF.